Each of the 27 T cell receptor beta chains below was sequenced from the same sample in a study of blood T cells in healthy people across ages. A sample-barcoded 5' primer and a J-beta primer mix were used in a second PCR of roughly 6 to 11 cycles. One entry per CDR3 protein results from TCRdb running MiXCR on the 5' RACE reads. The table includes about 800,000 distinct CDR3 sequences, more than 20% detected once. The same data also contributed to another study, on T cells of mothers and their children.

The sequenced sample was blood. These receptors originate from a boy between 10 and 17 years old in good health.

The chain has TRBV10-3 and TRBJ2-5, with 8 nucleotides matching TRBD1. Looked up from germline, CDR1 is ENHRY and CDR2 is SYGVKD. This CDR3 is 14 amino acids long. V gave up 5 bases and J gave up 1 base; unmatched junction bases: 3. The chain's CDR3 is CAISLTGAQETQYF. The CDR3 DNA follows: TGTGCCATCAGTTTGACAGGGGCCCAAGAGACCCAGTACTTC.

The CDR3 spells CASSPGLAGGASYNEQFF. In DNA form, the CDR3 reads TGTGCCAGTAGTCCCGGACTAGCGGGGGGGGCCTCCTACAATGAGCAGTTCTTC. The rearrangement joins TRBV19 to TRBJ2-1; 15 positions match TRBD2. The germline gives CDR1 LNHDA, CDR2 SQIVND (reference sequence). The CDR3 has 18 amino acids. V was pared by 5 bases and J by 0 bases, with 5 bases of the junction left unmatched.

This clonotype was detected a few times. The chain carries TRBV7-3 and TRBJ2-2; TRBD1 aligns across 9 bases. This CDR3 has 13 amino acids. The germline V gene encodes CDR1 SGHTA and CDR2 FQGTGA. Trimming cost V 6 bases and J 6 bases; bases outside gene matches: 2. CDR3 in DNA: TGTGCCAGCAGACGACAGGGGGCCGGGGAGCTGTTTTTT. It translates to CASRRQGAGELFF.

This sequence joins TRBV28 and TRBJ2-7; possible D gene TRBD2, 5 bases. This CDR3 contains 15 residues. Germline CDR1 is MDHEN and CDR2 is SYDVKM. Trimming took off 3 bases at V and 0 bases at J, with 12 bases between the two ends. CDR3 residues: CASSFRGSSSYEQYF. The CDR3, as DNA: TGTGCCAGCAGTTTCAGAGGGAGTAGCTCCTACGAGCAGTACTTC.

This clonotype turned up a few times. The chain employs TRBV4-3 and TRBJ1-2; TRBD1 aligns across 7 bases. V lost 0 bases to trimming and J lost 5 bases; unmatched junction nucleotides: 6. The CDR3 covers 15 residues. The germline V gene encodes CDR1 LGHNA and CDR2 YSLEER. The CDR3 protein is CASSQDPDRTYGYTF. In nucleotides, the CDR3 is TGCGCCAGCAGCCAAGATCCGGACAGGACGTATGGCTACACCTTC.

The genes are TRBV6-5 and TRBJ1-1; 8 bases line up with TRBD1. The CDR3 consists of 11 residues. From germline, CDR1 is MNHEY and CDR2 SVGAGI. The V segment lost 6 bases and the J segment 7 bases; nucleotides outside the gene matches: 1. CDR3 nucleotide sequence: TGTGCCAGCAGACAGGGGGTTGAAGCTTTCTTT. The encoded protein is CASRQGVEAFF.

This chain links TRBV28 with TRBJ1-5, with D maybe TRBD1 (6 bases). V gave up 2 bases and J gave up 7 bases, with 9 bases separating them. Looked up from germline, CDR1 is MDHEN and CDR2 is SYDVKM. The CDR3 runs 13 residues. The CDR3 sequence: CASSLTGTQPQHF. In DNA form, the CDR3 reads TGTGCCAGCAGTTTAACAGGGACGCAGCCCCAGCATTTT.

This clonotype appeared a few times. The chain has TRBV29-1 and TRBJ2-1, with D maybe TRBD2 (6 bases). This CDR3 has 11 residues. CDR1 and CDR2 (germline): SQVTM, ANQGSEA. V gave up 8 bases and J gave up 4 bases, with 9 bases separating them. The CDR3 DNA follows: TGCAGCCCGGGGGTTTACAATGAGCAGTTCTTC. This translates into CSPGVYNEQFF.

This clonotype was seen a few times. The junction and the germline gene differ at one end; a read error may be behind it. The chain employs TRBV5-1 and TRBJ2-1; 8 bases are a match to TRBD2. The CDR3 is 12 amino acids. CDR1 is SGHRS, CDR2 YFSETQ, per germline. This CDR3 reads CASSLGGGTQFF. In nucleotides, the CDR3 is TGCGCCAGTAGCTTGGGCGGGGGGACGCAGTTCTTC.

This chain joins TRBV12-3 or TRBV12-4 and TRBJ2-1; D unclear. The CDR3 spans 13 residues. V shed 3 bases and J shed 5 bases, with 8 bases lying between them. CDR3 nucleotides: TGTGCCAGCAGTTTCTCACCGAACAATGAGCAGTTCTTC. Residues: CASSFSPNNEQFF.

This clonotype has only a few counts. The rearrangement joins TRBV12-5 to TRBJ2-5; TRBD1 matches at 10 bases. Germline V gives CDR1 LGHNT, CDR2 FRNRAP. Trimming removed 5 bases from V and 2 bases from J; junction bases left unmatched: 2. CDR3 length: 14 residues. The CDR3 nucleotides read TGTGCTAGTGGTCCGGGACAGGGGCAAGAGACCCAGTACTTC. It encodes CASGPGQGQETQYF.

This clonotype was detected a few times. The J gene is TRBJ1-6, the V gene TRBV20-1, with D perhaps TRBD1 (5 bases). The germline V and J ends were trimmed by 8 bases and 5 bases, with 10 bases remaining between them. The CDR3 totals 12 residues. From germline, CDR1 is DFQATT and CDR2 SNEGSKA (reference sequence). The CDR3 DNA reads TGCAGTCTCGGGACCAATAATTCACCCCTCCACTTT. Protein sequence: CSLGTNNSPLHF.

The chain joins TRBV20-1 to TRBJ1-2, with D possibly TRBD1 on 5 matching bases. Deletions cut 5 bases from V and 2 bases from J, with 9 bases between. The CDR3 sequence is 12 residues long. The germline CDR1 and CDR2 sequences are DFQATT and SNEGSKA (reference sequence). In DNA form, the CDR3 reads TGCAGTGCTGCATGGGGGAACTATGGCTACACCTTC. It translates to CSAAWGNYGYTF.

The chain is built from TRBV11-2 and TRBJ1-2; D is perhaps TRBD1 (6 bases). Trimming left V 4 bases short and J 4 bases short, with 10 bases between. Germline CDR1 reads SGHAT; CDR2 reads FQNNGV. This CDR3 has 13 residues. CDR3 nucleotide sequence: TGTGCCAGCAGCTCCCTGGGGGCCTATGGCTACACCTTC. This sequence encodes CASSSLGAYGYTF.

V gene TRBV2 combines with J gene TRBJ2-5, with TRBD2 as a possible D gene (6 bases). The J call may be incorrect, as the DNA end agrees better with TRBJ2-7. This CDR3 comprises 13 residues. Germline lookup yields CDR1 SNHLY and CDR2 FYNNEI. CDR3 sequence reads: CASNSQGGNEQYF. The CDR3 DNA follows: TGTGCCAGCAACAGCCAGGGAGGCAACGAGCAGTACTTC.

A few counts support this clonotype. This chain uses TRBV6-6 with TRBJ1-4; D is perhaps TRBD1 (6 bases). The V and J ends lost 5 bases and 5 bases respectively, with 9 bases between them. The CDR3 sequence is 13 residues long. Germline V gene lookup returns CDR1 MNHNY and CDR2 SVGAGI (reference sequence). The CDR3 nucleotides read TGTGCCAGCAGTCGTACAGGGAATGAAAAACTGTTTTTT. Translated, it gives CASSRTGNEKLFF.

This clonotype occurred a few times. V and J are TRBV20-1 and TRBJ2-5, with 9 bases fitting TRBD2. Per germline, CDR1 DFQATT and CDR2 SNEGSKA (reference sequence). The CDR3 length is 14 residues. The CDR3 region is CSSAYQREAETQYF. DNA of the CDR3: TGCAGCAGTGCTTATCAGCGGGAGGCAGAGACCCAGTACTTC.

As DNA, the CDR3 is TGTGCCAGCAGCTTAGAAGGGAGCGCCCTGGGGTCCTACAATGAGCAGTTCTTC. It is translated as CASSLEGSALGSYNEQFF. The V gene is TRBV7-8, the J gene TRBJ2-1; D possibly corresponds to TRBD2 (5 bases). Per germline, CDR1 SGHVS and CDR2 FQNEAQ. The CDR3 sequence is 18 residues long. Deletions cut 1 base from V and 1 base from J, with 17 bases between.

This CDR3 is CASSVGGRSNTGELFF. In nucleotides, the CDR3 is TGTGCCAGCAGCGTGGGGGGTCGGTCGAACACCGGGGAGCTGTTTTTT. V gene TRBV9 combines with J gene TRBJ2-2; D possibly corresponds to TRBD2 (6 bases). The germline V gene has CDR1 SGDLS and CDR2 YYNGEE. V dropped 2 bases and J dropped 0 bases, with 11 bases sitting between them. The length of the CDR3 is 16 residues.

The genes are TRBV2 and TRBJ2-2, with TRBD1 as a possible D gene (5 bases). Germline lookup yields CDR1 SNHLY and CDR2 FYNNEI. The V end was cut by 1 base, the J end by 7 bases, with 10 bases between. CDR3 length equals 14 residues. Here the CDR3 DNA reads TGTGCCAGCAGTGAAGGCAGGGTAGGCGGGGAGCTGTTTTTT. Amino acid sequence: CASSEGRVGGELFF. The variable domain in full, with the rest retrieved from reference TRBV2 and TRBJ2-2, is EPEVTQTPSHQVTQMGQEVILRCVPISNHLYFYWYRQILGQKVEFLVSFYNNEISEKSEIFDDQFSVERPDGSNFTLKIRSTKLEDSAMYFCASSEGRVGGELFFGEGSRLTVL.

V gene TRBV12-5 combines with J gene TRBJ2-5; possible D gene TRBD2, 5 bases. Germline CDR1 and CDR2: LGHNT and FRNRAP. V shed 1 base and J shed 2 bases, with 14 bases lying between them. This CDR3 comprises 16 residues. The CDR3 DNA is TGTGCTAGTGGTTTGGGAGCGGATGGAACACAAGAGACCCAGTACTTC. Protein sequence: CASGLGADGTQETQYF.

The chain combines TRBV27 with TRBJ1-5, with D unresolved. V lost 0 bases and J lost 4, with 7 bases in between. This CDR3 has 14 residues. The V gene's germline CDR1 is MNHEY and CDR2 SMNVEV (reference sequence). CDR3: CASSLSTRNQPQHF. In nucleotides, the CDR3 is TGTGCCAGCAGTTTATCGACGAGGAATCAGCCCCAGCATTTT.

This clonotype was detected only a few times. The V call is TRBV15, the J call TRBJ2-7, with 10 bases fitting TRBD2. This CDR3 contains 16 residues. The junction had 9 bases not matched to a gene; V was cut back by 0 bases and J by 7 bases. In germline, CDR1 is LNHNV, CDR2 YYDKDF (reference sequence). CDR3 sequence (DNA): TGTGCCACCAGCAGAGAGCGGGCTAGCGGGAGTGAAGAGCAGTACTTC. This gives the protein CATSRERASGSEEQYF.

The genes are TRBV27 and TRBJ2-7, with D perhaps TRBD2 (6 bases). Trimming took off 5 bases at V and 6 bases at J, with 17 bases between the two ends. From germline, CDR1 is MNHEY and CDR2 SMNVEV (reference sequence). This CDR3 has 14 residues. The CDR3 DNA follows: TGTGCCAGCAGTGTCAACGGGGGTAGTGGCGAGCAGTACTTC. It yields the protein CASSVNGGSGEQYF.

This clonotype was recorded a few times. This sequence joins TRBV5-5 and TRBJ2-3, with 9 bases matching TRBD1. Germline CDR1 is SGHKS and CDR2 is YYEKEE (reference sequence). This CDR3 is 16 amino acids long. With 3 bases clipped from V and 1 base from J, the junction kept 6 bases outside the gene matches. This CDR3 is CASSSGTGIRTDTQYF. CDR3 bases: TGTGCCAGCAGCTCCGGGACAGGGATCCGCACAGATACGCAGTATTTT.

The chain is built from TRBV6-1 and TRBJ2-1; maybe TRBD2 (5 bases). TRBJ2-7 explains the end of the DNA better; the J call may be wrong. CDR1 is MNHNS and CDR2 is SASEGT in the germline V gene. The CDR3 length is 14 residues. The CDR3 coding sequence is TGTGCCAGCAGCGGACTCAGCCCGGGGTACGAGCAGTACTTC. Encoded protein: CASSGLSPGYEQYF.

The chain couples TRBV7-2 to TRBJ2-1, with 9 positions matching TRBD1. Germline CDR1 reads SGHTA; CDR2 reads FQGNSA. The CDR3 consists of 14 residues. V lost 2 bases to trimming and J lost 14 bases; unmatched junction nucleotides: 10. This chain's CDR3 is CASSLTTGGGGKFF. CDR3 coding DNA: TGTGCCAGCAGCTTAACCACAGGGGGCGGAGGAAAGTTCTTC.